This T cell receptor beta chain was sequenced for a study of cytomegalovirus exposure and HLA in healthy donors. General study results and limits: Per published reports, the classifier diagnosed cytomegalovirus status with high specificity and sensitivity.

Primers included in the PCR were 60 Vbeta and 13 Jbeta primers. TCRdb keeps only in-frame clones here, not all; method: immunoSEQ multiplex PCR. Of 130,000 or so clones listed, over 60% are singletons. Concerning this clone itself: No antigen is known for it.

The sample taken for sequencing was PBMCs. This receptor was identified in a woman aged 60 to 75 in good health and CMV-seronegative.

Written as DNA, the CDR3 is TGTGCCAGCAGTCGTCCCGGGTCCCGGTCTCACAATGAGCAGTTCTTC. As protein: CASSRPGSRSHNEQFF. This chain links TRBV25-1 with TRBJ2-1; D ambiguous. This CDR3 has 16 residues. Trimming took off 5 bases at V and 5 bases at J, with 19 bases between the two ends. Germline V gene lookup returns CDR1 MGHDK and CDR2 SYGVNS. Using reference TRBV25-1 and TRBJ2-1 for the parts outside the CDR3, the full variable domain is EADIYQTPRYLVIGTGKKITLECSQTMGHDKMYWYQQDPGMELHLIHYSYGVNSTEKGDLSSESTVSRIRTEHFPLTLESARPSHTSQYLCASSRPGSRSHNEQFFGPGTRLTVL.